The sequence of this TCR beta chain was determined in a study of blood T cell repertoires in COVID-19. This clone was seen only once. Recovery meant two consecutive negative NP/OP PCR tests, professional clearance, or resolved symptoms. The germline V gene has CDR1 MDHEN and CDR2 SYDVKM. The V segment lost 8 bases and the J segment 4 bases; nucleotides outside the gene matches: 6. The CDR3 covers 15 residues. Libraries were prepared by immunoSEQ multiplex PCR; TCRdb keeps only in-frame clonotypes and omits some of them. Altogether around 150,000 clones are present, 80% to 85% being singletons, with the ten largest covering 10% to 15%.

The specimen sequenced was PBMCs or T cells enriched from blood (not recorded which). The chain links TRBV28 to TRBJ2-3, with 13 bases identical to TRBD2. This sequence originates from a woman aged 60-70 years who had recovered from COVID-19. Here the CDR3 DNA reads TGTGCCAGCTTTACTAGCGGGAGGGCCGCAGATACGCAGTATTTT. This gives the protein CASFTSGRAADTQYF. Full variable domain (remainder filled in from reference TRBV28 and TRBJ2-3): DVKVTQSSRYLVKRTGEKVFLECVQDMDHENMFWYRQDPGLGLRLIYFSYDVKMKEKGDIPEGYSVSREKKERFSLILESASTNQTSMYLCASFTSGRAADTQYFGPGTRLTVL.